This TCR beta chain originates from a study of T cell repertoires in cytomegalovirus infection. At the level of the study: Epitope selection comprised recently identified HLA-C-restricted CMV epitopes and well-studied HLA-B-restricted CMV epitopes. Signatures in public TCR beta sequences pointed to both CMV infection and matching HLA type. Regarding the study as a whole: The ex vivo response showed dominance by HLA-C-restricted CMV-specific TCR beta clonotypes.

This clonotype turned up a few times. No antigen is known for it. From the reads, TCRdb called clonotypes with MiXCR, one entry per CDR3 protein. The sample lists roughly 860,000 distinct CDR3 sequences, less than 35% seen once, with over 10% in the top ten. The sequenced sample was cultured CD8+ T cells from PBMCs, obtained from culture after CMV antigen stimulation. The TCR comes from a human donor in good health (CMV status not recorded). Some clones in this sample may be carry-over from other donors' samples.

The CDR3 sequence is CASSLVANSNYGYTF. The CDR3 region has the DNA TGTGCCAGCAGCTTAGTGGCAAATTCAAACTATGGCTACACCTTC. This rearrangement joins TRBV7-6 to TRBJ1-2; the D is unclear. V lost 1 base and J lost 2, with 11 bases in between. The CDR3 covers 15 residues. Per the germline V gene, CDR1 is SGHVS and CDR2 is FNYEAQ.